Listed below are T cell receptor beta chains from one sample, sequenced in a study of technical replicates of blood from several donors. Clones were sequenced by immunoSEQ multiplex PCR, and TCRdb holds only the in-frame ones, with some missing. The sample consists of approximately 76,000 clones, just over 85% of them appearing once. What was sequenced was PBMCs. These TCRs come from a human donor in good health. Some clones in this sample may be carry-over from other donors' samples. Each CDR3 is given with its conserved first and last residue. The order of the fields is V gene, J gene, D gene, CDR3 protein. The D gene is left open where the match is weak.

TRBV30	TRBJ2-5	TRBD2	CAWSDLAGGFGTQYF
TRBV18	TRBJ1-6	-	CASSPGADSPLHF
TRBV28	TRBJ2-1	TRBD1	CASRPSGTVNNEQFF
TRBV6-5	TRBJ2-7	-	CASRPTGFYEQYF
TRBV5-5	TRBJ1-6	TRBD1	CASSKGQHVQQQTPLHF
TRBV30	TRBJ1-2	-	CAWRGQENFYGYTF
TRBV16	TRBJ2-5	TRBD1	CASSPTWTGKFQESTQYF
TRBV4-3	TRBJ1-2	TRBD1	CASSQGQGNNYGYTF
TRBV6-1	TRBJ2-1	-	CASSEWHEQFF
TRBV7-2	TRBJ2-3	TRBD2	CASSLSSGVGDTQYF
TRBV13	TRBJ2-1	-	CASSLRLDGSYNEQFF
TRBV19	TRBJ1-1	-	CASSRLGQNTEAFF
TRBV19	TRBJ1-1	-	CASSTSRANTEAFF
TRBV5-6	TRBJ1-2	-	CASSLIRPYGYTF